A single sample gave rise to the 17 T cell receptor beta chains below, sequenced in a study of blood T cell repertoires in COVID-19. TCRdb's table, derived via immunoSEQ multiplex PCR, lists solely in-frame clones and lacks some. The repertoire holds about 12,000 clones, about nine tenths seen once, with approximately 31% in the top ten. Sequences were obtained from peripheral blood. Source of these receptors: a human donor in a cohort sampled during active COVID-19.

The rearrangement links TRBV29-1 to TRBJ2-3; 7 nucleotides line up with TRBD2. J lost 9 bases, V lost 3 bases, and 6 bases had no gene match. The CDR3 has 12 amino acids. The germline CDR1 and CDR2 sequences are SQVTM and ANQGSEA. The DNA of the CDR3 is TGCAGCGTTGACGTCGGGGGGTCGACGCAGTATTTT. Protein: CSVDVGGSTQYF.

This sequence joins TRBV18 and TRBJ1-1; 7 bases are shared with TRBD1. Germline V CDR1 and CDR2: KGHSH, LQKENI. This CDR3 comprises 15 residues. Trimming took 8 bases from V and 0 from J; bases not matched to a gene: 9. CDR3 bases: TGTGCCAGCGCAAATAGACAGGGCGTGAACACTGAAGCTTTCTTT. Amino acids: CASANRQGVNTEAFF.

The chain links TRBV11-3 to TRBJ2-3; D is ambiguous. Per the germline V gene, CDR1 is SGHNT and CDR2 is YENEEA. With 1 base removed from V and 2 bases from J, the gap between germline ends came to 10 bases. This CDR3 comprises 15 residues. DNA of the CDR3: TGTGCCAGCAGCTTAGGAATAGCTTACACAGATACGCAGTATTTT. Translation gives CASSLGIAYTDTQYF.

The genes are TRBV7-9 and TRBJ2-1; 10 nucleotides match TRBD2. The V segment lost 5 bases and the J segment 10 bases; nucleotides outside the gene matches: 5. This CDR3 spans 13 amino acids. CDR1 is SEHNR, CDR2 FQNEAQ, per germline (reference sequence). The CDR3 region has the DNA TGTGCCAGCAGCCCACCGGGACTAGCGGAGCAGTTCTTC. Translation: CASSPPGLAEQFF.

J is TRBJ2-5 and V is TRBV10-3; D is possibly TRBD1 (6 bases). CDR3 length: 14 residues. V lost 4 bases and J 6 bases, leaving 15 bases between the germline ends. The V gene's germline CDR1 is ENHRY and CDR2 SYGVKD. This chain's CDR3 is CAISGQGNRQTQYF. CDR3 nucleotide sequence: TGTGCCATCAGTGGTCAGGGGAATAGGCAGACCCAGTACTTC.

J is TRBJ1-6 and V is TRBV5-4, with D possibly being TRBD1 (5 bases). The CDR3 runs 14 residues. CDR1 and CDR2 from the germline V gene are SGHNT and YYREEE (reference sequence). V was clipped by 3 bases and J by 8 bases, with 12 bases between them. The CDR3 DNA reads TGTGCCAGCAGCTCCACGCGGGGCTATTCACCCCTCCACTTT. This translates into CASSSTRGYSPLHF.

This clone was observed a few times. V usage is TRBV28 and J usage is TRBJ1-5, with D perhaps matching TRBD1 (6 bases). This CDR3 comprises 13 residues. Trimming removed 2 bases from V and 7 bases from J, with 9 bases in between. Germline-derived CDR1 and CDR2 are MDHEN and SYDVKM. The CDR3 DNA is TGTGCCAGCAGTTTAGGCCAGGGGCAGCCCCAGCATTTT. Translating gives CASSLGQGQPQHF. The whole variable domain, filled in from reference TRBV28 and TRBJ1-5, reads DVKVTQSSRYLVKRTGEKVFLECVQDMDHENMFWYRQDPGLGLRLIYFSYDVKMKEKGDIPEGYSVSREKKERFSLILESASTNQTSMYLCASSLGQGQPQHFGDGTRLSIL.

The rearrangement joins TRBV23-1 to TRBJ1-5; 9 bases fit TRBD1. TRBV23-1 counts as an open reading frame of uncertain function. CDR3 size: 15 residues. V lost 4 bases and J lost 0; bases outside the gene matches: 1. CDR3 DNA: TGCGCCAGCAGTCTGGACAGGGGTAGCAATCAGCCCCAGCATTTT. Residues: CASSLDRGSNQPQHF.

The chain combines TRBV28 with TRBJ2-7; 9 bases match TRBD1. Trimming removed 0 bases from V and 7 bases from J; junction bases left unmatched: 7. Germline V CDR1 and CDR2: MDHEN, SYDVKM. This CDR3 has 15 amino acids. Written as DNA, the CDR3 is TGTGCCAGCAGTTTATGGACAGGGGGTAGGTTAGAGCAGTACTTC. Translated: CASSLWTGGRLEQYF. Drawing the rest from reference TRBV28 and TRBJ2-7, the complete variable domain is DVKVTQSSRYLVKRTGEKVFLECVQDMDHENMFWYRQDPGLGLRLIYFSYDVKMKEKGDIPEGYSVSREKKERFSLILESASTNQTSMYLCASSLWTGGRLEQYFGPGTRLTVT.

The chain links TRBV11-2 to TRBJ2-2; D gene unclear. Germline loops: CDR1 SGHAT, CDR2 FQNNGV. This CDR3 has 15 residues. Deletions cut 5 bases from V and 1 base from J, with 11 bases between. In DNA, the CDR3 is TGTGCCAGCAGCCGGAGACGGCTGAACACCGGGGAGCTGTTTTTT. Translating it yields CASSRRRLNTGELFF.

This clone is large (0.1 to 1%) within its sample. The V call is TRBV6-5, the J call TRBJ1-4; 9 nucleotides agree with TRBD1. CDR3 length: 14 residues. V dropped 10 bases and J dropped 8; count of bases not matched to a gene: 11. The germline V gene has CDR1 MNHEY and CDR2 SVGAGI. CDR3 region: CATSYRGLGEKLFF. In DNA form, the CDR3 reads TGTGCCACCAGCTACAGGGGGCTAGGAGAAAAACTGTTTTTT.

This chain connects TRBV10-3 to TRBJ2-2; TRBD2 aligns across 10 bases. Germline CDR1 reads ENHRY; CDR2 reads SYGVKD. J lost 3 bases, V lost 3 bases, and 4 bases had no gene match. This CDR3 spans 16 amino acids. The CDR3 nucleotides are TGTGCCATCAGTGATCCTAGCGGGAGCTACACCGGGGAGCTGTTTTTT. Translated, it gives CAISDPSGSYTGELFF.

Here the CDR3 reads CASGRQGAFGEQYF. CDR3 bases: TGTGCCAGCGGAAGACAGGGGGCTTTCGGGGAGCAGTACTTC. The V call is TRBV6-6, the J call TRBJ2-7; 10 bases line up with TRBD1. The CDR3 has 14 residues. CDR1 and CDR2 (germline): MNHNY, SVGAGI (reference sequence). The ends lost 8 bases at V and 7 bases at J; junction bases unmatched: 11.

The genes are TRBV21-1 and TRBJ1-2; TRBD1 is taken as the D call from the table, unchecked against the DNA. TRBV21-1 has pseudogene status. This CDR3 comprises 10 residues. In DNA form, the CDR3 reads TGTGCCCGCCTCAGATCTGGCTACACCTTC. It specifies CARLRSGYTF.

By its share, this clone is large. CDR3 in amino acids: CASSLDVYGTGNYEQYF. The CDR3, as DNA: TGCGCCAGCAGCTTGGACGTTTACGGGACAGGGAATTACGAGCAGTACTTC. The rearrangement links TRBV5-1 to TRBJ2-7; 9 nucleotides agree with TRBD1. Germline V CDR1 and CDR2: SGHRS, YFSETQ. The V and J ends lost 0 bases and 4 bases, in that order; junction bases with no gene match: 11. The CDR3 is made up of 17 amino acids.

V usage is TRBV7-2 and J usage is TRBJ1-2, with TRBD1 matching over 8 bases. V shed 0 bases and J 3 bases; nucleotides not matched to a gene: 0. The CDR3 spans 14 residues. Looked up from germline, CDR1 is SGHTA and CDR2 is FQGNSA. CDR3 region: CASSLATGDYGYTF. CDR3 DNA: TGTGCCAGCAGCTTAGCGACAGGGGACTATGGCTACACCTTC.

The chain combines TRBV7-9 with TRBJ2-3; D perhaps matches TRBD1 (6 bases). Germline V lookup: CDR1 SEHNR, CDR2 FQNEAQ (reference sequence). V lost 2 bases, J lost 0 bases, and 12 bases lay in between. The CDR3 consists of 16 residues. The CDR3 loop reads CASSLRGQRSTDTQYF. DNA for the CDR3: TGTGCCAGCAGCTTAAGGGGACAAAGAAGCACAGATACGCAGTATTTT.